This TCR beta chain comes out of a study of blood T cell repertoires in COVID-19. Study-wide context: Samples representing acute and convalescent COVID-19 were sourced from the United States, Italy and Spain. Sources were T cells, B-cell-depleted T cells, or PBMCs; the material itself was cDNA or gDNA.

How the authors handled the data: The assay estimated nucleated cells by amplifying reference gene primers. Profiling relied on immunoSEQ multiplex PCR, and the TCRdb table lists in-frame clones only, not all of them. V and J calls and clone size are copied from that table; D and trimming were computed from the DNA. The repertoire holds under 85,000 clones, with about 76% as singletons. Trimming removed 4 bases from V and 6 bases from J; junction bases left unmatched: 11. Germline-derived CDR1 and CDR2 are MNHEY and SVGEGT. The CDR3 contains 16 residues. The chain is built from TRBV6-2 or TRBV6-3 and TRBJ2-1; 8 bases fit TRBD2. This sequence originates from a woman older than 75 with active or convalescent COVID-19. The specimen was peripheral blood. The CDR3 sequence: CASSSPGSGGSNEQFF. In DNA, the CDR3 is TGTGCCAGCAGTTCTCCTGGGAGCGGGGGAAGCAATGAGCAGTTCTTC.